This T cell receptor (beta chain) was found in a study of blood T cell repertoires in COVID-19. Turning to the study itself: Sites in the United States, Italy and Spain provided acute and convalescent COVID-19 samples.

Trimming removed 2 bases from V and 5 bases from J; junction bases left unmatched: 9. CDR3 size: 16 residues. The germline V gene encodes CDR1 SGHTA and CDR2 FQGNSA. Enrollees, 18 to 89 years old, lived in roughly 24 US areas. Participants had their cohort set by participant-reported clinical history. On this clone itself: The sample has other DNA sequences that encode this CDR3 too.

Assay used: immunoSEQ multiplex PCR; TCRdb lists only in-frame clones, some missing. The sample gives 150,000 or so clones, over 80% of which show up once; 5.8% is in the top ten. The sample consisted of PBMCs or T cells enriched from blood (not recorded which). The receptor comes from a woman aged 45-59 years who had been exposed to COVID-19. J is TRBJ2-5 and V is TRBV7-2, with 9 positions matching TRBD2. The DNA of the CDR3 is TGTGCCAGCAGCTTACAAGGCGGGGGGGTCCAGGAGACCCAGTACTTC. The encoded protein is CASSLQGGGVQETQYF.